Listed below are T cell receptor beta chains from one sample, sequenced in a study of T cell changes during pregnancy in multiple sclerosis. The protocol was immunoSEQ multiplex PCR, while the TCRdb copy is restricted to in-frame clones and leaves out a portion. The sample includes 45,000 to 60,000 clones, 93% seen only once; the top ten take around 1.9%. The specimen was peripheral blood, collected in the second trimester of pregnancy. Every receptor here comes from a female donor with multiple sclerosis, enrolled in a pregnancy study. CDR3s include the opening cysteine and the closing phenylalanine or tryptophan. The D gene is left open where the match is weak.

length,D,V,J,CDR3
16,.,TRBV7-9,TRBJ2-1,CASSRNIGGSDNEQFF
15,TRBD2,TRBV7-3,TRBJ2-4,CASSSAGGGPDIQYF
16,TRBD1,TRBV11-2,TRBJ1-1,CASSFPGQGVNTEAFF
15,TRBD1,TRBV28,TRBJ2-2,CASTVTGENTGELFF
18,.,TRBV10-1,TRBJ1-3,CATPPRRGWKSSGNTIYF
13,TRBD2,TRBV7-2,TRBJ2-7,CASSPAGVYEQYF
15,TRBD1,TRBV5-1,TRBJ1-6,CASSLRTGQGSPLHF
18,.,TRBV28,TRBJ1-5,CASSLYGRGGRGNQPQHF
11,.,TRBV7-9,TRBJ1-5,CASSGGGPQHF
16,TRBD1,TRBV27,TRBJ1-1,CASSLHGQGKNTEAFF
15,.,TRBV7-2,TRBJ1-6,CASSLVRGTGSPLHF
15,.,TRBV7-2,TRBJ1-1,CASSLGSPMNTEAFF
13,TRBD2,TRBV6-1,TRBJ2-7,CASSERGLRFQYF
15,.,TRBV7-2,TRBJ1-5,CASSISPSGNQPQHF
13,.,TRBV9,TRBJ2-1,CASSVDPVDEQFF
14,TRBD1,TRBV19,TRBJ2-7,CASSFLQGADEQYF
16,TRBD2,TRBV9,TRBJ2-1,CASSPRTSGTPNEQFF
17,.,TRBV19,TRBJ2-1,CASSMGSGVPQDNEQFF
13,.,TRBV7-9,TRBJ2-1,CASGDRNNNEQFF
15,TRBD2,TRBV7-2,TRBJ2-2,CASRPGGGGTGELFF
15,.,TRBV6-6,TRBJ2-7,CASSPTTAKNHEQYF
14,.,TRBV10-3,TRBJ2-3,CASSGVPTTDTQYF
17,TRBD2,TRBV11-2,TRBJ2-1,CASSLKPSGRDYNEQFF
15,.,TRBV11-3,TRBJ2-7,CASSLLSGFDYEQYF
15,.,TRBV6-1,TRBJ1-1,CASSFTTDTNTEAFF
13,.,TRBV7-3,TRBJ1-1,CASSLRQNTEAFF
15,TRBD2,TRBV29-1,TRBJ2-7,CSVEASSGRSYEQYF
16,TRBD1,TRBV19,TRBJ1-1,CASSKTRTGSARGAFF
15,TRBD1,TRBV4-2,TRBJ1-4,CASSQEQGSWEKLFF
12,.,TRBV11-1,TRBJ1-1,CASSLGATEAFF
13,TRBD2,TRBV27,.,CASSLAGTYEQYF
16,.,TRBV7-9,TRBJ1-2,CASSLRGGVKDYGYTF
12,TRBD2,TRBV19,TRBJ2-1,CASSPGGGEQFF
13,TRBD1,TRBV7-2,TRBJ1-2,CASSLDRAYGYTF
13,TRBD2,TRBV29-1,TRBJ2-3,CSVSWREGDTQYF
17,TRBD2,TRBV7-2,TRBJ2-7,CASSLAAGTSQYYEQYF
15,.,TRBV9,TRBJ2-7,CASSVEAGGRYEQYF
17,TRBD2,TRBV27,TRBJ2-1,CASSFFGTSGSPGEQFF
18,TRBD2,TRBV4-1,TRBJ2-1,CASSQELAGGPNWREQFF
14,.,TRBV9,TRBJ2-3,CASSPGTRTDTQYF
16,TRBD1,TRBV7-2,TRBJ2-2,CASSTGQGARTGELFF
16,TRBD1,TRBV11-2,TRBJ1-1,CASSTLGGQGNTEAFF
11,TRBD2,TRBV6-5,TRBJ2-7,CASKRGREQYF
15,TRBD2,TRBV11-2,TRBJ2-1,CASATSSGSTNEQFF
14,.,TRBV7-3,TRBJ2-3,CASSLSRFPDTQYF
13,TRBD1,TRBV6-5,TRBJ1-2,CASSYDGQGGHTF
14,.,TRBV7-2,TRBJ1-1,CASSSQMGGRGAFF